The text below deals with one TCR beta chain. What it binds is unknown. The data belong to a study of cytomegalovirus exposure and HLA in healthy donors. Study-level information: An analysis done earlier identified more than 100 million unique TCR beta sequences from about 180 million T cells.

CDR1 and CDR2 from the germline V gene are LNHDA and SQIVND (reference sequence). The CDR3 has 15 amino acids. J was trimmed by 0 bases and V by 2 bases; bases with no gene match: 2. Findings and caveats of the study: Association of a missense DCLRE1C variant with TCR beta V- and J-gene trimming was reported in a later analysis.

PCR primers comprised 60 Vbeta and 13 Jbeta primers. How the authors handled the data: An analysis that came later counted some 85 million unique TCR beta chains, 10 million to 11 million shared. The repertoire was sequenced with immunoSEQ multiplex PCR; TCRdb's copy has only in-frame clones and lacks some. The V and J calls and the clone size are those of that table, but D and trimming were determined from the DNA. This sample has 100,000 or so clones; 84% occur once, and the top ten carry more than 1%. Sample: PBMCs. The chain recombines TRBV19 with TRBJ2-3; TRBD2 matches 7 bases. The receptor's source is a woman in her late teens or twenties in good health and CMV-seronegative. CDR3 in DNA: TGTGCCAGTAGTATATCTAGCGGAAGCACAGATACGCAGTATTTT. It specifies CASSISSGSTDTQYF.